This T cell receptor beta chain was retrieved from a study of naive and memory T cell subsets (dated by TCRdb to about 2017). Study-wide context: An open-source, UMI-based TCR alpha and beta sequencing pipeline was applied to sorted naive and memory peripheral blood T cell subsets. RNA was DNase-treated and reverse transcribed with TCR constant-region primers, mostly using SuperScript III. Complete agreement was observed between the functional CMV T cell responses and the IgG serology results. Study-wide conclusions, independent of this receptor: A clonotype was defined as a single alpha or beta chain sequence rather than as a paired alpha/beta receptor. The repertoire findings for the naive and memory subsets could not be validated against a ground truth because none was available. A few larger clonotypes were present in naive repertoires, particularly the CD8 repertoires, and these clonotypes were possibly memory cells re-expressing CD45RA. Once error correction was done, more than 95% of naive TCR sequences showed up just once, which made the naive abundance distributions much steeper than those of the memory subsets. RNA-based TCR counts may be influenced by expression changes linked to T cell activation and differentiation. The abundance of TCRs followed a power law with an exponent that differed between naive and memory subsets yet stayed consistent across the three individuals. In both CD4 and CD8 cells, the Gini index increased while Shannon and inverse Simpson diversity decreased from naive through CM, EM and EMRA.

Library preparation was by UMI-ligation and nested PCR. To cover both TRBC1 and TRBC2, the beta constant-region primer consisted of an equimolar mix of two oligonucleotides. The ligated cDNA went through four rounds of PCR with nested alpha and beta constant-region primers together with the SP2 primer. A single-stranded oligonucleotide bearing the SP2 primer plus a 12-nucleotide UMI was ligated onto the 3' end of the cDNA by T4 RNA ligase 1. The ligation reaction was incubated at 16°C for about 18-24 hours. PCR2 was typically run as a SYBR Green qPCR and stopped at a predetermined threshold to prevent over-amplification. All purifications after the first were performed with Agencourt AMPure XP magnetic beads. Library amounts were measured by Qubit and library quality was assessed on a TapeStation, where the main peak was expected at around 650 bp. Pooled libraries were sequenced on an Illumina MiSeq using v2 2x251 paired-end kits, and typically roughly 0.85-2.3 million reads were obtained per sample. Libraries were pooled at about 4 nM per sample, and about 4.5-7% PhiX was added to improve cluster recognition. The original methods were these. FASTQ reads processed by Demultiplexor were assigned V and J genes by Decombinator through tag matching that tolerated a single base-pair mismatch. By using UMIs, Collapsinator corrected both sequencing errors and the frequency errors caused by PCR heterogeneity. TCRs were translated and CDR3s were extracted from the conserved cysteine to the FGXG phenylalanine by CDR3Translator, with non-productive sequences being flagged. Gini, Shannon entropy and inverse Simpson indices were calculated on repertoires subsampled to equal numbers of UMI-defined TCRs. Clonotype abundance distributions were fitted to a power law by maximum likelihood within the linear range. Similar UMI counts, unique TCR numbers and clonal distributions were obtained with the pipeline and with MIGEC on one naive CD8 sample. One analysis removed from the naive repertoire any naive TCRs that were also present in any memory subset from the same donor. The repertoires were searched for 5,500 to 8,000 CMV-associated CDR3 sequences that had been compiled from VDJdb and a published dataset. In TCRdb, the public reads were trimmed at Q25 with fastp and aligned with MiXCR, with productive beta chains retained. Identical CDR3 proteins give one entry, which carries the most common genes and DNA. The V and J calls and clone size come from TCRdb's table, not from the authors' own analysis. The sample has about 150,000 distinct CDR3 sequences on record, approximately 22% of them singletons. The top ten constitute 0.11% of the sample.

Separate amplification of TCR alpha and beta chain libraries was performed from the second PCR step onward. CMV status of each donor was established by measuring IFNgamma production from CD4+ T cells after fresh PBMCs were stimulated overnight with CMV viral lysate. CD4 T cells were positively selected using Miltenyi beads, after which CD8 T cells were positively selected from the CD4-negative fraction. Cells were stained for CD3, CD4, CD8, CD45RA, CD27 and a live/dead dye and were sorted on a BD Aria II into four subsets based on CD45RA and CD27. Three healthy volunteers provided blood, and each donor's sample was split into CD4 and CD8 T cells and then further divided into four differentiation subsets. Approximately 120 ml of peripheral blood was collected from each donor, and PBMC were isolated by Ficoll-Paque PLUS density-gradient centrifugation. After sorting, cells were lysed in RLT buffer, RNA was extracted using a Qiagen RNeasy kit, and the extracted RNA was stored at -80 degrees C.

This clonotype was counted at least ten times. Its recognized antigen is unknown. The record has no base qualities; no much larger clone is one base away. This clonotype was obtained from a human donor in good health. Sequenced material: naive CD4+ T cells from blood. The cell subset or site label, read with the paper, signifies: naive T cells, CD45RA high CD27+.

The nucleotides are TGTGCCAGCCAGGACAGAGCGAACACTGAAGCTTTCTTT. It encodes CASQDRANTEAFF. The chain uses TRBV28 and TRBJ1-1, and perhaps TRBD1 as D gene, on 6 matching bases. For CDR1 and CDR2, the germline V gene lists MDHEN and SYDVKM. The CDR3 contains 13 residues, cysteine and phenylalanine counted. CDR3 DNA only is kept here, 39 bases in frame from base 1. V is shortened by 8 bases, J by 1 base, and the region joining them spans 11 bases. Supplemented by the reference TRBV28 and TRBJ1-1 proteins around the CDR3, the complete variable domain is DVKVTQSSRYLVKRTGEKVFLECVQDMDHENMFWYRQDPGLGLRLIYFSYDVKMKEKGDIPEGYSVSREKKERFSLILESASTNQTSMYLCASQDRANTEAFFGQGTRLTVV.